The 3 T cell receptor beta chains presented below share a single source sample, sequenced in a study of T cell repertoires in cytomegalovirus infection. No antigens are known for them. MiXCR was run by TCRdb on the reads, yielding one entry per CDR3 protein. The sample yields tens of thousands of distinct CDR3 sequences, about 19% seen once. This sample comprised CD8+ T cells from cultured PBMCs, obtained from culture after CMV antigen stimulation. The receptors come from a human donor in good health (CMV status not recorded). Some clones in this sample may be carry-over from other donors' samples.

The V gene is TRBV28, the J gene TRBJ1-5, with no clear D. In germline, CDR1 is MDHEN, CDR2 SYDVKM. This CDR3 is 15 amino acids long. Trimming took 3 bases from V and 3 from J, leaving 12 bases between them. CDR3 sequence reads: CASSFPQVLNQPQHF. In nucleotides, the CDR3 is TGTGCCAGCAGTTTCCCTCAGGTACTCAATCAGCCCCAGCATTTT.

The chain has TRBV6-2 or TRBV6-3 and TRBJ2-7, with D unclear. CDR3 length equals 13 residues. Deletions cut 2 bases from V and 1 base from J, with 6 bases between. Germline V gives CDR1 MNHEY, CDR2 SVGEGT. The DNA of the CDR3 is TGTGCCAGCAGTTACACCGATTCCTACGAGCAGTACTTC. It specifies CASSYTDSYEQYF.

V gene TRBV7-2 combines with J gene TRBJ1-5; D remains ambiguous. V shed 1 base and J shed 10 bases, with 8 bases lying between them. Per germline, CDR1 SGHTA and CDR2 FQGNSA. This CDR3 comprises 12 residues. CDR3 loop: CASSLGGIPQHF. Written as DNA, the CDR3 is TGTGCCAGCAGCTTAGGAGGGATCCCCCAGCATTTT. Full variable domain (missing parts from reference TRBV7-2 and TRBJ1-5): GAGVSQSPSNKVTEKGKDVELRCDPISGHTALYWYRQSLGQGLEFLIYFQGNSAPDKSGLPSDRFSAERTGGSVSTLTIQRTQQEDSAVYLCASSLGGIPQHFGDGTRLSIL.